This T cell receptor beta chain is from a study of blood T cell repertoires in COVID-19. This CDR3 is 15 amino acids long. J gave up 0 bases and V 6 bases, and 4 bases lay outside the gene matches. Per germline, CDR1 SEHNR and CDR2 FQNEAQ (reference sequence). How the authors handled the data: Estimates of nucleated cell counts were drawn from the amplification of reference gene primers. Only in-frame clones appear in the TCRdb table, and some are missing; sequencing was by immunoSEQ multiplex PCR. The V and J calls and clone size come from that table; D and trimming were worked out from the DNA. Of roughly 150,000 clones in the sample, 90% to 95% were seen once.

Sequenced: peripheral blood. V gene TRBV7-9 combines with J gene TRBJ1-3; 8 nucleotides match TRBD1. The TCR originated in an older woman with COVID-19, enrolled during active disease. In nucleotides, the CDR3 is TGTGCCAGCAGGGGACAGGCAAGCTCTGGAAACACCATATATTTT. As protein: CASRGQASSGNTIYF.